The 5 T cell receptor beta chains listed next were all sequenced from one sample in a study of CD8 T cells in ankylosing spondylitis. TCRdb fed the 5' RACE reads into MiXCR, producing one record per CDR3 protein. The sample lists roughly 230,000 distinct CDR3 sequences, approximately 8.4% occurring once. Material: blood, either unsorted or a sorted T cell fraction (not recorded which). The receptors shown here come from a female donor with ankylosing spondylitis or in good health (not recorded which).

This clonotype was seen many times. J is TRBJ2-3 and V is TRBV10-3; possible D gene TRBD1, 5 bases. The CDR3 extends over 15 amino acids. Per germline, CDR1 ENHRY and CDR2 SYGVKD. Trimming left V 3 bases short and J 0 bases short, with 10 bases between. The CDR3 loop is CAISEQALSTDTQYF. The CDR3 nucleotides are TGTGCCATCAGTGAACAGGCTTTGAGCACAGATACGCAGTATTTT.

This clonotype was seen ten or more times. The CDR3 nucleotides read TGTGCCATCCGGACAGGGCCCTTCGGTTCACCCCTCCACTTT. It codes for CAIRTGPFGSPLHF. The chain joins TRBV10-3 to TRBJ1-6, with 8 nucleotides matching TRBD1. The CDR3 consists of 14 residues. The trim removed 8 bases at V and 9 bases at J, leaving 9 bases unmatched. Germline V gene data show CDR1 as ENHRY and CDR2 as SYGVKD.

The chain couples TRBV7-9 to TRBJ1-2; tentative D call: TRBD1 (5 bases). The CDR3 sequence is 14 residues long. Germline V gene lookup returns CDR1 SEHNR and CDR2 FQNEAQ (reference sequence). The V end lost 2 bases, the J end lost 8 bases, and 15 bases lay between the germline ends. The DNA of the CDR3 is TGTGCCAGCAGCTTAATTGAATCAGGGAGCGGCTACACCTTC. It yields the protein CASSLIESGSGYTF.

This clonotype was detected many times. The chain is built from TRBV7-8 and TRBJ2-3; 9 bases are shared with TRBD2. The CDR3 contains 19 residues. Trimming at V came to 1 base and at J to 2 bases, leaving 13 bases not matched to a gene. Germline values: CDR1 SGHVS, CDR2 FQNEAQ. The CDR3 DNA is TGTGCCAGCAGCTTAGTGGCCGGGGCTAGCGGGAAATCCACAGATACGCAGTATTTT. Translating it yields CASSLVAGASGKSTDTQYF.

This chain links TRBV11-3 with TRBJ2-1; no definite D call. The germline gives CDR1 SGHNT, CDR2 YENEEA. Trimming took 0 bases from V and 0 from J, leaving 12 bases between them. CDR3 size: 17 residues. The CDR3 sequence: CASSLDGRISSYNEQFF. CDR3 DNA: TGTGCCAGCAGCTTAGATGGCCGCATCAGCTCCTACAATGAGCAGTTCTTC.